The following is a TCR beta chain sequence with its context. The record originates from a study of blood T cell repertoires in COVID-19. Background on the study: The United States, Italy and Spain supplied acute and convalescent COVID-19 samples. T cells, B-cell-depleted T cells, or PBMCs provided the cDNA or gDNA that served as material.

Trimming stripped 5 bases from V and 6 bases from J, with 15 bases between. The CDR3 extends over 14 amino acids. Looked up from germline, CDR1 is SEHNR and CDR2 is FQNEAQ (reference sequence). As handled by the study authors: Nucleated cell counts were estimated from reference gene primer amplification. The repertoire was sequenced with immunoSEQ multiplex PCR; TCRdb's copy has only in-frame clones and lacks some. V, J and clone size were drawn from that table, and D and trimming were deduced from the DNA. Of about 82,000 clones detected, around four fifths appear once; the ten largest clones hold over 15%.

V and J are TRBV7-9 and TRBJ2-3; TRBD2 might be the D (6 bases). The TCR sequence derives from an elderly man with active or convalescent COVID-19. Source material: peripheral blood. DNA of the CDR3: TGTGCCAGCAGCCTGGTGGGGGGTTGGGATACGCAGTATTTT. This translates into CASSLVGGWDTQYF. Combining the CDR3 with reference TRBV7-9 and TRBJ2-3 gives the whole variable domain DTGVSQNPRHKITKRGQNVTFRCDPISEHNRLYWYRQTLGQGPEFLTYFQNEAQLEKSRLLSDRFSAERPKGSFSTLEIQRTEQGDSAMYLCASSLVGGWDTQYFGPGTRLTVL.